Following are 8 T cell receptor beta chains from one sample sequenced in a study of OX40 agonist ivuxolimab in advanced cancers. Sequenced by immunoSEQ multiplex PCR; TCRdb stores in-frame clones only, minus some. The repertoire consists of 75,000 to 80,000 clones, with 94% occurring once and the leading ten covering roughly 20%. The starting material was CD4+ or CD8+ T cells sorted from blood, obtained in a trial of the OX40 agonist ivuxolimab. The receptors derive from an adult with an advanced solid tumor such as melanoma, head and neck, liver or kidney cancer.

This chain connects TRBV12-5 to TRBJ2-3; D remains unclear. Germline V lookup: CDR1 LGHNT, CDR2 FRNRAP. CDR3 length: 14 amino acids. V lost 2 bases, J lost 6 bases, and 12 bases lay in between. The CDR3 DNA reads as TGTGCTAGTGGTTTGTTTTCAACTTCGGATACGCAGTATTTT. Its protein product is CASGLFSTSDTQYF.

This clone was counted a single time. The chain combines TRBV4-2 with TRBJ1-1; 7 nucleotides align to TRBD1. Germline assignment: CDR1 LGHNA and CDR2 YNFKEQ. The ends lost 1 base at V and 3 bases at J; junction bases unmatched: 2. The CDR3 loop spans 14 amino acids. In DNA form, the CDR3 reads TGTGCCAGCAGCCAAGGTCAGGGGGACACTGAAGCTTTCTTT. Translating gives CASSQGQGDTEAFF.

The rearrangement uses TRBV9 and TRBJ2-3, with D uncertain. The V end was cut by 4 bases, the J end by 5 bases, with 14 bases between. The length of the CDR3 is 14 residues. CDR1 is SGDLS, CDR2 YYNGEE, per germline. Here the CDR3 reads CASSPGRVIDTQYF. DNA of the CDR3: TGTGCCAGCAGCCCCGGACGTGTCATAGATACGCAGTATTTT.

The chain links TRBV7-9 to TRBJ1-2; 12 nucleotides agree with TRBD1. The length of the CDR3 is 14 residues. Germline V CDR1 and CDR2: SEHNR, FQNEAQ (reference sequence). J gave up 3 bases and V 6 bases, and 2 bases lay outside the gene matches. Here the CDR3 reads CASRGTGGDYGYTF. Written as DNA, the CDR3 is TGTGCCAGCAGGGGGACAGGGGGCGACTATGGCTACACCTTC.

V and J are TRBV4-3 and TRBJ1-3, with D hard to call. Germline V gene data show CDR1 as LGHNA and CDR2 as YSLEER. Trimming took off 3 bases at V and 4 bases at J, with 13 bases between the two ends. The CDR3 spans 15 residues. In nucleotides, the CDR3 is TGCGCCAGCAGCCAGGGTTCGGGCTTCGGAAACACCATATATTTT. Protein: CASSQGSGFGNTIYF.

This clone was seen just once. The CDR3: CASSESLPTPGAFF. The CDR3 DNA is TGTGCCAGCAGTGAATCCCTCCCGACACCGGGCGCTTTCTTT. V gene TRBV6-1 combines with J gene TRBJ1-1; D remains ambiguous. The CDR3 contains 14 residues. Germline V lookup: CDR1 MNHNS, CDR2 SASEGT. V lost 2 bases and J lost 11, with 18 bases in between.

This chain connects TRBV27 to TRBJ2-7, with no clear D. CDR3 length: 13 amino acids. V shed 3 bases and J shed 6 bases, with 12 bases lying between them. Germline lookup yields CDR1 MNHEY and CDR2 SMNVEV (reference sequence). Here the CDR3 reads CASSFGSNVEQYF. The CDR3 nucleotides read TGTGCCAGCAGTTTCGGCTCCAACGTCGAGCAGTACTTC.

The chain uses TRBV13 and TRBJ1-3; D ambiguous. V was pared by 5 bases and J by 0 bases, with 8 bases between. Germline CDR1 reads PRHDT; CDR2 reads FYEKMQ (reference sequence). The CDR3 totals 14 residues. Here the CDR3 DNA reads TGTGCCAGCAGCCATGAGATCTCTGGAAACACCATATATTTT. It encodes CASSHEISGNTIYF.